The 15 T cell receptor beta chains below all came from one sample that was sequenced in a study of T cell responses to AZD1222 COVID-19 vaccine. Using immunoSEQ multiplex PCR, the repertoire was profiled, and TCRdb retains in-frame clones only, with some absent. This repertoire shows 150,000 or so clones, roughly 92% found once; its top ten account for approximately 4.7%. Sequenced material: peripheral blood, taken on day 0 of AZD1222 vaccination. All receptors come from an adult in good health.

This chain uses TRBV2 with TRBJ2-1; possibly TRBD1 for D (6 bases). The CDR3 sequence is 15 residues long. Germline V gene data show CDR1 as SNHLY and CDR2 as FYNNEI. V lost 7 bases to trimming and J lost 4 bases, with 17 bases between them. CDR3 amino acids: CASTRLRTEYNEQFF. CDR3 coding DNA: TGTGCCAGCACCAGATTGAGGACAGAGTACAATGAGCAGTTCTTC.

This clone occurred once. The rearrangement links TRBV24-1 to TRBJ2-1; D remains ambiguous. Per the germline V gene, CDR1 is KGHDR and CDR2 is SFDVKD. The CDR3 loop spans 15 amino acids. V lost 4 bases and J lost 4, with 13 bases in between. DNA of the CDR3: TGTGCCACCAGTGACCCCCCACTCGGTTACAATGAGCAGTTCTTC. This translates into CATSDPPLGYNEQFF.

The CDR3 DNA sequence: TGTGCCAGTAGTATGGGGGTGGTATGGACTGAAGCTTTCTTT. Its protein is CASSMGVVWTEAFF. The chain couples TRBV19 to TRBJ1-1, with D perhaps matching TRBD1 (5 bases). This CDR3 is 14 amino acids long. V lost 3 bases and J 5 bases, leaving 13 bases between the germline ends. Germline CDR1 is LNHDA and CDR2 is SQIVND (reference sequence).

The chain carries TRBV7-8 and TRBJ1-1; D possibly corresponds to TRBD1 (6 bases). CDR1 and CDR2 from the germline V gene are SGHVS and FQNEAQ. The CDR3 is 11 residues long. With 5 bases removed from V and 8 bases from J, the gap between germline ends came to 9 bases. The CDR3 sequence: CASSKGHEAFF. CDR3 DNA sequence: TGTGCCAGCAGCAAGGGACACGAAGCTTTCTTT.

The chain combines TRBV7-9 with TRBJ1-5, with 7 bases that match TRBD1. CDR1 is SEHNR, CDR2 FQNEAQ, per germline (reference sequence). J was trimmed by 0 bases and V by 5 bases; bases with no gene match: 4. The CDR3 has 15 amino acids. CDR3 sequence (DNA): TGTGCCAGCAGCGGGGGACAGTTTAGCAATCAGCCCCAGCATTTT. Amino acids: CASSGGQFSNQPQHF.

The chain has TRBV5-1 and TRBJ2-7; tentatively, D is TRBD1 (5 bases). The CDR3 consists of 13 residues. Germline V gene data show CDR1 as SGHRS and CDR2 as YFSETQ. V shed 4 bases and J shed 5 bases, with 13 bases lying between them. CDR3: CASSPGSRDEQYF. In nucleotides, the CDR3 is TGCGCCAGCAGCCCTGGGTCCAGGGACGAGCAGTACTTC.

The rearrangement uses TRBV18 and TRBJ1-2; D uncertain. This CDR3 contains 13 residues. Germline assignment: CDR1 KGHSH and CDR2 LQKENI. V dropped 3 bases and J dropped 6 bases, with 11 bases sitting between them. This chain's CDR3 is CASSPQTGNGYTF. CDR3 in DNA: TGTGCCAGCTCACCCCAGACGGGAAATGGCTACACCTTC.

The gene calls are TRBV3-1 (or the pseudogene TRBV3-2) and TRBJ2-1; D ambiguous. The germline V gene has CDR1 LGHDT and CDR2 YNNKEL (reference sequence). This CDR3 has 12 amino acids. V lost 4 bases and J 4 bases, leaving 5 bases between the germline ends. CDR3 sequence reads: CASSLGYNEQFF. The CDR3, as DNA: TGTGCCAGCAGCCTCGGTTACAATGAGCAGTTCTTC.

The chain is built from TRBV15 and TRBJ2-5; D not resolved. Germline V gene lookup returns CDR1 LNHNV and CDR2 YYDKDF (reference sequence). V lost 1 base and J lost 2, with 8 bases in between. The CDR3 extends over 14 amino acids. CDR3 in amino acids: CATSRVRLQETQYF. DNA for the CDR3: TGTGCCACCAGCAGAGTCAGGTTGCAAGAGACCCAGTACTTC.

This clone is a singleton in its sample. The J gene is TRBJ2-1, the V gene TRBV15, with 10 bases fitting TRBD1. V was clipped by 5 bases and J by 5 bases; unmatched bases: 9. This CDR3 is 16 amino acids long. The germline V gene encodes CDR1 LNHNV and CDR2 YYDKDF (reference sequence). The CDR3 region has the DNA TGTGCCACCAGCGGACAGGGGGACAGGTATAACAATGAGCAGTTCTTC. As protein: CATSGQGDRYNNEQFF.

V and J are TRBV28 and TRBJ1-4; TRBD1 matches 8 bases. CDR3 length equals 12 residues. CDR1 and CDR2 from the germline V gene are MDHEN and SYDVKM. The V gene end was trimmed by 6 bases and the J gene end by 8 bases; junction bases not matched to a gene: 2. In DNA form, the CDR3 reads TGTGCCAGCAGCCGGACAGGGGAAAAACTGTTTTTT. Translating it yields CASSRTGEKLFF.

The chain carries TRBV27 and TRBJ1-5; the D gene is possibly TRBD1 (5 bases). The CDR3 length is 17 residues. From germline, CDR1 is MNHEY and CDR2 SMNVEV (reference sequence). V was pared by 5 bases and J by 3 bases, with 20 bases between. The CDR3 bases are TGTGCCAGCAGTCTAATTAGCGGGGGATCGGACAATCAGCCCCAGCATTTT. Protein: CASSLISGGSDNQPQHF.

J is TRBJ1-2 and V is TRBV19, with D tentatively TRBD1 (6 bases). Per germline, CDR1 LNHDA and CDR2 SQIVND (reference sequence). V dropped 1 base and J dropped 3 bases, with 9 bases sitting between them. The CDR3 sequence is 14 residues long. CDR3 DNA: TGTGCCAGTAGTATAGTGGGGGGCCACTATGGCTACACCTTC. It yields the protein CASSIVGGHYGYTF.

This clone ranks as medium-sized (0.01 to 0.1%). V gene TRBV28 combines with J gene TRBJ2-7, with 9 bases aligning to TRBD1. The CDR3 spans 15 residues. After removal of 2 bases from V and 3 bases from J, the junction contained 5 bases not matched to a gene. Germline V gene lookup returns CDR1 MDHEN and CDR2 SYDVKM. CDR3 DNA: TGTGCCAGCAGTTTAACTGGACAGGGGTTCTACGAGCAGTACTTC. Its protein is CASSLTGQGFYEQYF.

This chain joins TRBV20-1 and TRBJ2-1; 9 bases line up with TRBD2. CDR3 length: 14 amino acids. CDR1 is DFQATT, CDR2 SNEGSKA, per germline (reference sequence). The trim removed 3 bases at V and 6 bases at J, leaving 6 bases unmatched. CDR3 amino acids: CSASGGTSLNEQFF. In DNA form, the CDR3 reads TGCAGTGCTAGTGGCGGGACTAGCCTCAATGAGCAGTTCTTC.